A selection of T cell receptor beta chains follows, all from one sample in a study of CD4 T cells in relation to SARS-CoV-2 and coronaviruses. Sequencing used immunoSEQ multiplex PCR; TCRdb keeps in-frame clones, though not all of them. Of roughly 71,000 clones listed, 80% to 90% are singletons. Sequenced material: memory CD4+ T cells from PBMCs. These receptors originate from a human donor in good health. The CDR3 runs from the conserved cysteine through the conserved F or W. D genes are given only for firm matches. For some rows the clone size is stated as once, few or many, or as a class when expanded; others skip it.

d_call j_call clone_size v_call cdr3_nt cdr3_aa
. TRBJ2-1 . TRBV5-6 TGTGCCAGCAGCTTACTAGAGATTGATGGTGAGCAGTTCTTC CASSLLEIDGEQFF
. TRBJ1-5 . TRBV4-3 TGCGCCAGCAGCCAAGATGCCGGACAGCCCCAGCATTTT CASSQDAGQPQHF
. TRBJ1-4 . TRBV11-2 TGTGCCAGCAGCTTAGACTCAGGAGGCGAAAAACTGTTTTTT CASSLDSGGEKLFF
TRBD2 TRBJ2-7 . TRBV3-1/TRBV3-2 TGTGCCAGCAGCATAGCGGGAGGGTTGTCCTACGAGCAGTACTTC CASSIAGGLSYEQYF
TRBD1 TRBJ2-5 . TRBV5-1 TGCGCCAGCAGCTCGACAGGGGGCGAAGAGACCCAGTACTTC CASSSTGGEETQYF
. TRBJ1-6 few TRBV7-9 TGTGCCAGCAGCCTAAGGGATTATAATTCACCCCTCCACTTT CASSLRDYNSPLHF
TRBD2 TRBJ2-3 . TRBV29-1 TGCAGCGTGAGGGGCTTACTAGCGGGGGGTTTCACAGATACGCAGTATTTT CSVRGLLAGGFTDTQYF
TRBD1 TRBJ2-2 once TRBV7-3 TGTGCCAGCAGCTCCACCGGGACAGCAGGGACCGGGGAGCTGTTTTTT CASSSTGTAGTGELFF
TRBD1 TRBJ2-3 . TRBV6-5 TGTGCCAGCAGTCAGACAGGGGGGGATACGCAGTATTTT CASSQTGGDTQYF
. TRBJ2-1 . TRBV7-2 TGTGCCAGCAGCTTAAAAGGGATCTACAATGAGCAGTTCTTC CASSLKGIYNEQFF
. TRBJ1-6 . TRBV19 TGTGCCACCGCAGACTCCGTCTCCTATAATTCACCCCTCCACTTT CATADSVSYNSPLHF
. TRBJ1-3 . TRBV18 TGTGCCAGCTCACGCGATCAGACCAGCTCTGGAAACACCATATATTTT CASSRDQTSSGNTIYF
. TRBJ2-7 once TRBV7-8 TGTGCCAGCAGCCCTTCCTACGAGCAGTACTTC CASSPSYEQYF
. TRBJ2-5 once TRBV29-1 TGCAGCGGAGGGGGGCAGGGGGTATCCCAGGAGACCCAGTACTTC CSGGGQGVSQETQYF
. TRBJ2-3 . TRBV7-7 TGTGCTAGCAGCTTAGGACGTATCGGAGATACGCAGTATTTT CASSLGRIGDTQYF
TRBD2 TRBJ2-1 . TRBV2 TGTGCCAGCAGAGGACTAGCGGACTCCTACAATGAGCAGTTCTTC CASRGLADSYNEQFF
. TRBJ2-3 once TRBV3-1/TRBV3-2 TGTGCCAGCAGCCATCCGGTGGGCAGGGCGGCTAGCACAGATACGCAGTATTTT CASSHPVGRAASTDTQYF
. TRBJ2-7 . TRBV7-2 TGTGCCAGCAGCTTAGTAGGTCACAGGAGGCTCTACGAGCAGTACTTC CASSLVGHRRLYEQYF
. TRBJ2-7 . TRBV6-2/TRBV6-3 TGTGCCAGCAGCGTGGGACTCCCGGTAGCCTACGAGCAGTACTTC CASSVGLPVAYEQYF
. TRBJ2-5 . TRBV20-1 TGCAGTGCTAATCCGCAAGAGACCCAGTACTTC CSANPQETQYF
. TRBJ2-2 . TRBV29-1 TGCAGCGTAGCCGGGACCCTCTCCACCGGGGAGCTGTTTTTT CSVAGTLSTGELFF